These T cell receptor beta chains were read from a single sample in a study of blood T cells in healthy people across ages. TCRdb passed the 5' RACE reads through MiXCR, listing each CDR3 protein once. This sample has some 640,000 distinct CDR3 sequences; approximately 30% occur once, and the top ten carry 15% to 19%. Sequenced: blood. These receptors originate from a woman over 75 in good health. The CDR3 runs from the conserved cysteine through the conserved F or W. Each record gives: CDR3 DNA, CDR3 protein, D gene, J gene, CDR3 length, V gene, clone size. A D gene is named only where the DNA matches it firmly. The size of a clone is reported for some rows only, either as once, few or many, or as a class for expanded clones.

TGTGCCAGCAGACAGGGACAGGGCTCCTACGAGCAGTACTTC,CASRQGQGSYEQYF,TRBD1,TRBJ2-7,14,TRBV6-5,many
TGTGCCAGCAGCCGTGATCGGGCTGGTAATGAAAAACTGTTTTTT,CASSRDRAGNEKLFF,.,TRBJ1-4,15,TRBV7-2,many
TGTGCCAGCAGTTACCCCTCCGACCGTACGAACACCGGGGAGCTGTTTTTT,CASSYPSDRTNTGELFF,.,TRBJ2-2,17,TRBV6-6,.
TGCAGTGCTAGTCGACAAGTGGGGCGGGCAGATACGCAGTATTTT,CSASRQVGRADTQYF,.,TRBJ2-3,15,TRBV20-1,.
TGTGCCACCAGCAGATCGCAGGACAGGGATACTGAAGCTTTCTTT,CATSRSQDRDTEAFF,TRBD1,TRBJ1-1,15,TRBV15,.
TGCAGTGCTAGAGATCCTCCCCTAGATACGCAGTATTTT,CSARDPPLDTQYF,.,TRBJ2-3,13,TRBV20-1,many
TGTGCCAGCAGTGAAAGGGACAGAATAGAGCAGTACTTC,CASSERDRIEQYF,TRBD1,TRBJ2-7,13,TRBV2,many
TGTGCCAGCAGCCAAGAAAAAGCGTGGACAGGGGGCTGGGAGCAGTACTTC,CASSQEKAWTGGWEQYF,TRBD1,TRBJ2-7,17,TRBV3-1,many
TGTGCCAGCAGCCAAGTCAGGGGGCGAGTGGAGACCCAGTACTTC,CASSQVRGRVETQYF,TRBD1,TRBJ2-5,15,TRBV14,.
TGTGCCAGCAGTTTACTCGGCAGCCTAGGGAATTCACCCCTCCACTTT,CASSLLGSLGNSPLHF,.,TRBJ1-6,16,TRBV27,many
TGTGCCAGCAGCCAGGAGAGACGGAATAATGGAAAACTGTTTTTT,CASSQERRNNGKLFF,.,TRBJ1-4,15,TRBV6-5,few
TGCGCCAGCAGCCAAGAGTGGGGGGCCCACACCGGGGAGCTGTTTTTT,CASSQEWGAHTGELFF,.,TRBJ2-2,16,TRBV4-3,.
TGTGCCAGCAGCTTAACCGGGACAGGGGAAGGGGAGCAGTACTTC,CASSLTGTGEGEQYF,TRBD1,TRBJ2-7,15,TRBV7-3,many
TGCAGTGCTAGGGGGAGAGTCCCCTACGAGCAGTACTTC,CSARGRVPYEQYF,.,TRBJ2-7,13,TRBV20-1,many
TGTGCCAGTCTAAACGGGGGAAACTATGGCTACACCTTC,CASLNGGNYGYTF,.,TRBJ1-2,13,TRBV2,many
TGTGCCAGCAGTATCTGGACAGGCTTGAACACTGAAGCTTTCTTT,CASSIWTGLNTEAFF,TRBD1,TRBJ1-1,15,TRBV12-3/TRBV12-4,many
TGTGCCATCGCCCTCGAGACTCAAGAGACCCAGTACTTC,CAIALETQETQYF,.,TRBJ2-5,13,TRBV10-3,.
TGTGCCATCAGTGAGTCTGGCGGGAAGGAGACCCAGTACTTC,CAISESGGKETQYF,.,TRBJ2-5,14,TRBV10-3,many
TGTGCCAGCAGCCTACAAGGCCCCCCCTATGGCTACACCTTC,CASSLQGPPYGYTF,.,TRBJ1-2,14,TRBV27,.
TGCGCCAGCAGCCAAGGCCGTGCGCAGTTAGAGCAGTTCTTC,CASSQGRAQLEQFF,.,TRBJ2-1,14,TRBV4-3,.
TGTGCCAGCAGCTTAGGGGGACGGACAAATGAGCAGTTCTTC,CASSLGGRTNEQFF,.,TRBJ2-1,14,TRBV7-9,few
TGTGCCAGCTCATCGCTAGATACAGATACGCAGTATTTT,CASSSLDTDTQYF,.,TRBJ2-3,13,TRBV18,.
TGCAGTGCTCCCGGGACAGGGCAAGAGACCCAGTACTTC,CSAPGTGQETQYF,TRBD1,TRBJ2-5,13,TRBV20-1,.